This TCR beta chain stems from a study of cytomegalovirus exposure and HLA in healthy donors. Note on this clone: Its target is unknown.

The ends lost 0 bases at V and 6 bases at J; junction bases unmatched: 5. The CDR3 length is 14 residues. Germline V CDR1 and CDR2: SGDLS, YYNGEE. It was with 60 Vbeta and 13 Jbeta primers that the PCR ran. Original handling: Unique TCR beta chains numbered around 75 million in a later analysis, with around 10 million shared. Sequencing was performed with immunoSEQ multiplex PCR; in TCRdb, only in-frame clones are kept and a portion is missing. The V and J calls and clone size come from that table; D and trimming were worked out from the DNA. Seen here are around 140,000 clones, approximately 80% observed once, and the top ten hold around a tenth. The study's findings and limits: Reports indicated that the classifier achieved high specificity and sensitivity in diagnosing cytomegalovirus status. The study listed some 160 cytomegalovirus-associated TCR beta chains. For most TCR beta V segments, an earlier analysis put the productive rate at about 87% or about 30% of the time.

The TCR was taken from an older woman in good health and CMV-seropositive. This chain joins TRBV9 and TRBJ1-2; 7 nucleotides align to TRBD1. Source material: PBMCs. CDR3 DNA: TGTGCCAGCAGCGTAGGAGGGGGCAGTGATGGCTACACCTTC. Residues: CASSVGGGSDGYTF.